A selection of T cell receptor beta chains follows, all from one sample in a study of long-term antiretroviral therapy in people with HIV. TCRdb's copy holds only in-frame clones and misses some; the assay was immunoSEQ multiplex PCR. The sample contains under 35,000 clones, 94% of which appear only once. Here the sequenced sample was unsorted PBMCs, taken more than 5 years after starting antiretroviral therapy. Every receptor here comes from a woman aged 45-60 years with HIV. The CDR3 runs from the conserved cysteine through the conserved F or W. Each record gives: clone size, J gene, D gene, V gene, CDR3 protein, CDR3 DNA. The D gene is left open where the match is weak. A row's size may be missing; if present it is once, few, many or a size class.

>.|TRBJ1-1|.|TRBV4-1
CASSQEKGAVATEAFF
TGCGCCAGCAGCCAAGAGAAGGGAGCGGTGGCCACTGAAGCTTTCTTT
>.|TRBJ1-1|.|TRBV10-2
CASSEPEGAFF
TGCGCCAGCAGTGAGCCCGAGGGAGCTTTCTTT
>.|TRBJ2-2|.|TRBV11-2
CASSLAANTGELFF
TGTGCCAGCAGCTTAGCCGCGAACACCGGGGAGCTGTTTTTT
>.|TRBJ2-1|TRBD2|TRBV4-2
CASSQDQRGGQSEQFF
TGTGCCAGCAGCCAAGATCAGCGGGGGGGCCAAAGTGAGCAGTTCTTC
>.|TRBJ1-3|TRBD1|TRBV9
CASSDSTGAGNTIYF
TGTGCCAGCAGTGATTCGACAGGGGCGGGAAACACCATATATTTT
>.|TRBJ1-2|.|TRBV7-8
CASSFWRSEYGYTF
TGTGCCAGCAGCTTTTGGAGGTCCGAGTATGGCTACACCTTC
>.|TRBJ2-7|.|TRBV7-2
CASSPTRSTYEQYF
TGTGCCAGCAGCCCTACCCGGAGTACCTACGAGCAGTACTTC
>.|TRBJ1-1|TRBD1|TRBV30
CAWSSGTANTEAFF
TGTGCCTGGAGTTCTGGGACAGCGAACACTGAAGCTTTCTTT
>once|TRBJ1-2|TRBD1|TRBV6-4
CASSEGTGSLYGYTF
TGTGCCAGCAGTGAAGGGACAGGGAGCCTCTATGGCTACACCTTC
>.|TRBJ1-2|.|TRBV4-2
CASSQDAGTRGYTF
TGTGCCAGCAGCCAAGATGCGGGGACGAGAGGCTACACCTTC
>.|TRBJ1-4|TRBD1|TRBV5-1
CASRQGNEKLFF
TGCGCCAGCAGACAGGGGAATGAAAAACTGTTTTTT
>.|TRBJ1-2|.|TRBV5-4
CASSHPDRYGYTF
TGTGCCAGCAGCCACCCGGACAGATACGGCTACACCTTC
>.|TRBJ1-5|.|TRBV4-1
CASSQVRGGQPQHF
TGCGCCAGCAGCCAAGTTCGGGGGGGTCAGCCCCAGCATTTT
>.|TRBJ1-2|.|TRBV29-1
CSVVVRVNYGYTF
TGCAGCGTTGTTGTCAGGGTAAACTATGGCTACACCTTC
>.|TRBJ1-2|.|TRBV4-3
CASSQETGLNYGYTF
TGCGCCAGCAGCCAAGAGACGGGACTTAACTATGGCTACACCTTC
>.|TRBJ1-1|.|TRBV29-1
CSVSGLNTEAFF
TGCAGCGTTTCGGGACTAAACACTGAAGCTTTCTTT
>.|TRBJ1-3|.|TRBV12-2
CASRLDTSGNTIYF
TGTGCAAGTCGCTTAGATACCTCTGGAAACACCATATATTTT
>.|TRBJ2-5|.|TRBV2
CASRQETQYF
TGTGCCAGCAGACAAGAGACCCAGTACTTC
>.|TRBJ2-3|.|TRBV7-2
CASSLAVGRSTDTQYF
TGTGCCAGCAGCTTAGCCGTGGGGCGCAGCACAGATACGCAGTATTTT
>.|TRBJ1-5|.|TRBV6-1
CASSENGWNSNQPQHF
TGTGCCAGCAGTGAAAACGGTTGGAACTCCAATCAGCCCCAGCATTTT
>.|TRBJ2-7|TRBD1|TRBV4-2
CASSSQTGGYNEQYF
TGTGCCAGCAGCTCCCAGACAGGGGGGTATAACGAGCAGTACTTC
>.|TRBJ1-4|.|TRBV12-5
CASGDSPRFQKLFF
TGTGCTAGTGGGGACAGTCCTAGATTCCAAAAACTGTTTTTT
>.|TRBJ2-3|.|TRBV29-1
CSVTVEGPDTQYF
TGCAGCGTGACGGTGGAGGGTCCAGATACGCAGTATTTT
>.|TRBJ2-3|.|TRBV19
CASSIRQQDSTDTQYF
TGTGCCAGTAGTATTAGGCAACAGGACAGCACAGATACGCAGTATTTT
>.|TRBJ1-2|TRBD1|TRBV10-3
CAISESIQGANYGYTF
TGTGCCATCAGTGAGTCGATACAGGGGGCGAACTATGGCTACACCTTC
>.|TRBJ1-2|.|TRBV9
CASSAGTGRGGGYTF
TGTGCCAGCAGCGCCGGTACAGGGAGGGGTGGTGGCTACACCTTC
>.|TRBJ2-7|.|TRBV7-9
CASSWVGYEQYF
TGTGCCAGCAGCTGGGTGGGTTACGAGCAGTACTTC
>.|TRBJ2-1|TRBD2|TRBV30
CAWNAKRGLVYNEQFF
TGTGCCTGGAATGCAAAGCGGGGTCTCGTTTACAATGAGCAGTTCTTC
>once|TRBJ1-5|.|TRBV27
CASGRSGIRGQPQHF
TGTGCCAGCGGGAGATCGGGCATCCGAGGGCAGCCCCAGCATTTT
>.|TRBJ1-6|.|TRBV2
CASSVGGATYNSPLHF
TGTGCCAGCAGTGTTGGGGGCGCAACCTATAATTCACCCCTCCACTTT
>.|TRBJ1-1|.|TRBV29-1
CSAGGVTEAFF
TGCAGCGCCGGTGGGGTCACTGAAGCTTTCTTT